This T cell receptor (beta chain) was obtained from a study of T cells in Graves' hyperthyroidism and ophthalmopathy. Study results and caveats: Most expanded thyroid clonotypes above 0.001 also appeared in blood.

Amplification targeted TCR beta CDR3 regions from RNA transcripts. The TCR CDR3 first-round RT-PCR relied on the HTBI primer set. One entry per CDR3 protein, called by TCRdb with MiXCR from the multiplex PCR reads. Of hundreds of thousands of distinct CDR3 sequences detected, over 35% appear once; the ten largest clones hold 7% to 10%. This clonotype has more than one count but fewer than ten. Antigen unknown. Orbital computed tomography and thyroid ultrasound, together with serum TRAb and thyroxine and clinical symptoms, were used for diagnoses. V shed 8 bases and J 4 bases; nucleotides not matched to a gene: 9. The germline V gene encodes CDR1 MNHNY and CDR2 SVGAGI (reference sequence). This CDR3 region has 14 residues.

Material for sequencing was blood. The chain uses TRBV6-6 and TRBJ2-5, with 8 positions matching TRBD1. The TCR sequence derives from a man younger than 30 with Graves' hyperthyroidism. CDR3 nucleotide sequence: TGTGCCAGCCTGTCCGTTGACAGGGGAGAGACCCAGTACTTC. Amino acids: CASLSVDRGETQYF.